A single sample is the source of the 9 T cell receptor beta chains below, sequenced in a study of blood T cell repertoires in COVID-19. The method was immunoSEQ multiplex PCR; TCRdb's version includes in-frame clones alone and lacks a portion of them. Of 88,000 or so clones listed, roughly 90% are singletons. Material: peripheral blood. The receptors were sampled from a man over 45 with acute or convalescent COVID-19.

This clone has just one count. V is TRBV3-1 (or the pseudogene TRBV3-2) and J is TRBJ2-2; 10 bases are shared with TRBD2. The CDR3 sequence is 15 residues long. Germline CDR1 and CDR2: LGHDT and YNNKEL (reference sequence). The V gene end was trimmed by 2 bases and the J gene end by 8 bases; junction bases not matched to a gene: 5. The CDR3 protein is CASSQYPSGGGELFF. The CDR3 coding sequence is TGTGCCAGCAGCCAATACCCTAGCGGGGGAGGGGAGCTGTTTTTT.

The sample holds a few counts of this clone. The chain joins TRBV12-3 or TRBV12-4 to TRBJ2-2; 7 nucleotides match TRBD2. This CDR3 comprises 12 residues. Unmatched junction bases numbered 4, after V lost 7 bases and J lost 8 bases. The CDR3 reads CASTSGRGELFF. The CDR3 DNA reads as TGTGCCAGCACCTCCGGGAGGGGGGAGCTGTTTTTT.

J is TRBJ1-2 and V is TRBV5-4, with TRBD1 matching over 7 bases. V lost 1 base and J lost 4; bases outside the gene matches: 4. The CDR3 has 14 residues. Per the germline V gene, CDR1 is SGHNT and CDR2 is YYREEE (reference sequence). The CDR3: CASSLLGQSYGYTF. DNA of the CDR3: TGTGCCAGCAGCTTGCTGGGACAGTCCTATGGCTACACCTTC.

CDR3 residues: CASSVNTGGNEKLFF. As DNA, the CDR3 is TGTGCCAGCAGCGTAAATACAGGGGGGAATGAAAAACTGTTTTTT. The chain combines TRBV9 with TRBJ1-4; 8 bases agree with TRBD1. Germline loops: CDR1 SGDLS, CDR2 YYNGEE. This CDR3 is 15 amino acids long. V shed 1 base, J shed 5 bases, and the junction held 4 bases outside the gene matches.

V usage is TRBV11-2 and J usage is TRBJ2-3; 10 bases match TRBD2. The CDR3 contains 16 residues. Germline V CDR1 and CDR2: SGHAT, FQNNGV. With V trimmed by 1 base and J by 8 bases, 9 bases remained unmatched. The DNA of the CDR3 is TGTGCCAGCAGCTTAGGGACTAGCGGTTCAGTTGGTACGCAGTATTTT. It codes for CASSLGTSGSVGTQYF.

In its sample, this clone was seen once. The chain uses TRBV6-5 and TRBJ1-1, with D uncertain. The CDR3 sequence is 14 residues long. Trimming pared 4 bases from V and 3 bases from J, leaving 12 bases between. Germline values: CDR1 MNHEY, CDR2 SVGAGI. Here the CDR3 DNA reads TGTGCCAGCAGTTTAGGGTGGGAGGACACTGAAGCTTTCTTT. It is translated as CASSLGWEDTEAFF.

The genes are TRBV7-2 and TRBJ2-7; TRBD1 matches 7 bases. Germline CDR1 and CDR2: SGHTA and FQGNSA. Trimming at V came to 5 bases and at J to 0 bases, leaving 10 bases not matched to a gene. This CDR3 spans 16 amino acids. In DNA, the CDR3 is TGTGCCAGCAGCCTCCCTTACGGACAGGCCTCCTACGAGCAGTACTTC. Translation gives CASSLPYGQASYEQYF.

This chain uses TRBV28 with TRBJ1-1; D gene uncertain. V was shortened by 3 bases and J by 1 base, with 9 bases between the two germline ends. Germline CDR1 is MDHEN and CDR2 is SYDVKM. This CDR3 contains 14 residues. CDR3 amino acids: CASSLIRSNTEAFF. The CDR3 DNA follows: TGTGCCAGCAGTTTGATCAGATCGAACACTGAAGCTTTCTTT.

V usage is TRBV28 and J usage is TRBJ1-6, with TRBD1 matching 9 bases. Germline assignment: CDR1 MDHEN and CDR2 SYDVKM. CDR3 length equals 14 residues. V gave up 5 bases and J gave up 12 bases; unmatched junction bases: 8. CDR3 bases: TGTGCCAGCAGTCCGAGGACAGGGGTGGAACCCCTCCACTTT. This encodes CASSPRTGVEPLHF.